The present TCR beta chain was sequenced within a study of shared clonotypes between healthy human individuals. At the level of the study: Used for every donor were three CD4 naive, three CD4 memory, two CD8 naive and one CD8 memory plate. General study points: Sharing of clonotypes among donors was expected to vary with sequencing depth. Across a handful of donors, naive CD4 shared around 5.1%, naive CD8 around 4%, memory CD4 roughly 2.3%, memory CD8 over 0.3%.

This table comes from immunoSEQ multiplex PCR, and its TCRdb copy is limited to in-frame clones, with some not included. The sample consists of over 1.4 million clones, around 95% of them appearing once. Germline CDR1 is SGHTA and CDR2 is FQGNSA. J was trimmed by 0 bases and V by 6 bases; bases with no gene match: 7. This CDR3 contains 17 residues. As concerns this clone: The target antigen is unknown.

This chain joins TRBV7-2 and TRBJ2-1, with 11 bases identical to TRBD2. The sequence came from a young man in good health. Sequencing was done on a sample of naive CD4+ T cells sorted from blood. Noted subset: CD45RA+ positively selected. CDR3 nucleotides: TGTGCCAGCAGTTATCAACTAGCGGGAGACTCCTACAATGAGCAGTTCTTC. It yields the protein CASSYQLAGDSYNEQFF.